A single sample is the source of the 30 T cell receptor beta chains below, sequenced in a study of cytomegalovirus exposure and HLA in healthy donors. Generated by immunoSEQ multiplex PCR, the TCRdb table keeps only in-frame clones and is missing some. The sample contains about 220,000 clones, 75% to 95% of which appear only once. The sample taken for sequencing was PBMCs. Receptors originate from a woman aged 18 to 35 in good health and CMV-seronegative.

The CDR3 region has the DNA TGTGCCAGCAGTTCAGGGATAGGGGCCGGGGAGCTGTTTTTT. Protein sequence: CASSSGIGAGELFF. The genes are TRBV27 and TRBJ2-2; a possible D gene is TRBD1 (5 bases). Per germline, CDR1 MNHEY and CDR2 SMNVEV (reference sequence). Trimming left V 4 bases short and J 6 bases short, with 12 bases between. The CDR3 has 14 amino acids.

The chain uses TRBV15 and TRBJ1-2; possibly TRBD1 for D (5 bases). The CDR3 has 14 residues. V was shortened by 0 bases and J by 3 bases, with 8 bases between the two germline ends. Germline V lookup: CDR1 LNHNV, CDR2 YYDKDF (reference sequence). The CDR3, as DNA: TGTGCCACCAGCAGAGATCGGGGGGACTATGGCTACACCTTC. This encodes CATSRDRGDYGYTF.

J is TRBJ2-5 and V is TRBV5-6; TRBD1 agrees at 7 bases. The germline CDR1 and CDR2 sequences are SGHDT and YYEEEE. Germline trimming cut 0 bases from V and 2 bases from J; bases unmatched to any gene: 1. The CDR3 has 14 residues. The CDR3: CASSLGGQQETQYF. The CDR3 region has the DNA TGTGCCAGCAGCTTGGGGGGACAGCAAGAGACCCAGTACTTC.

The V gene is TRBV27, the J gene TRBJ1-1; no definite D call. V was cut by 7 bases and J by 4 bases, with 10 bases left in between. This CDR3 has 12 amino acids. Per the germline V gene, CDR1 is MNHEY and CDR2 is SMNVEV (reference sequence). CDR3 amino acids: CASMSGFTEAFF. CDR3 nucleotide sequence: TGTGCCAGCATGAGCGGCTTCACTGAAGCTTTCTTT.

This clone was seen a few times. The chain employs TRBV20-1 and TRBJ2-1, with 7 bases matching TRBD1. The V segment lost 4 bases and the J segment 7 bases; nucleotides outside the gene matches: 1. The CDR3 has 11 residues. Germline V gene lookup returns CDR1 DFQATT and CDR2 SNEGSKA (reference sequence). Here the CDR3 DNA reads TGCAGTGCTACACAGGGGAATGAGCAGTTCTTC. Amino acid sequence: CSATQGNEQFF.

The genes are TRBV10-3 and TRBJ2-5; maybe TRBD2 (6 bases). Germline CDR1 reads ENHRY; CDR2 reads SYGVKD. The germline V and J ends were trimmed by 2 bases and 1 base, with 11 bases remaining between them. The CDR3 consists of 15 residues. The CDR3 loop is CAISEQLAGQETQYF. CDR3 in DNA: TGTGCCATCAGTGAGCAACTAGCAGGCCAAGAGACCCAGTACTTC.

This sequence joins TRBV15 and TRBJ1-3; the D is unclear. V was clipped by 3 bases and J by 10 bases, with 10 bases between them. Germline V lookup: CDR1 LNHNV, CDR2 YYDKDF (reference sequence). The CDR3 spans 12 residues. CDR3 amino acids: CATSRRGGTIYF. The DNA for the CDR3 is TGTGCCACCAGCAGGCGTGGCGGGACCATATATTTT. The full variable domain, rest sourced from reference TRBV15 and TRBJ1-3, is DAMVIQNPRYQVTQFGKPVTLSCSQTLNHNVMYWYQQKSSQAPKLLFHYYDKDFNNEADTPDNFQSRRPNTSFCFLDIRSPGLGDTAMYLCATSRRGGTIYFGEGSWLTVV.

The V gene is TRBV23-1, the J gene TRBJ2-7; 8 bases fit TRBD1. TRBV23-1 is given ORF status, its function remaining uncertain. This CDR3 is 11 amino acids long. V shed 2 bases and J 12 bases; nucleotides not matched to a gene: 3. CDR3 bases: TGCGCCAGCAGTCAACGGACAGGGTCGTACTTC. Residues: CASSQRTGSYF.

The chain links TRBV7-2 to TRBJ2-7; 7 positions match TRBD2. Germline CDR1 SGHTA, CDR2 FQGNSA. V was clipped by 1 base and J by 6 bases; unmatched bases: 6. The CDR3 sequence is 14 residues long. For the CDR3, the DNA is TGTGCCAGCAGCTTAGGCGGGAGCCAGGCCGAGCAGTACTTC. The encoded protein is CASSLGGSQAEQYF.

The chain combines TRBV5-6 with TRBJ1-4; 9 bases align to TRBD1. V was pared by 3 bases and J by 8 bases, with 8 bases of the junction left unmatched. The germline V gene encodes CDR1 SGHDT and CDR2 YYEEEE. The CDR3 has 15 residues. CDR3 DNA: TGTGCCAGCAGCTCCTCCGGGACAGGGTGGGAAAAACTGTTTTTT. Translated, it gives CASSSSGTGWEKLFF.

The chain employs TRBV7-2 and TRBJ2-7; 10 positions agree with TRBD1. V was pared by 1 base and J by 6 bases, with 6 bases of the junction left unmatched. The V gene's germline CDR1 is SGHTA and CDR2 FQGNSA. The CDR3 loop spans 15 amino acids. CDR3 nucleotides: TGTGCCAGCAGCTTAGTAGCCGGGACAGGGGTCGAGCAGTACTTC. Translation gives CASSLVAGTGVEQYF. Full variable domain (outside the CDR3, taken from reference TRBV7-2 and TRBJ2-7): GAGVSQSPSNKVTEKGKDVELRCDPISGHTALYWYRQSLGQGLEFLIYFQGNSAPDKSGLPSDRFSAERTGGSVSTLTIQRTQQEDSAVYLCASSLVAGTGVEQYFGPGTRLTVT.

The chain uses TRBV5-8 and TRBJ2-3; a weak D match, TRBD1 (5 bases). Trimming took off 7 bases at V and 6 bases at J, with 12 bases between the two ends. CDR1 and CDR2 (germline): SGHTS, YDEGEE. The CDR3 sequence is 12 residues long. This CDR3 reads CASHSRADTQYF. The DNA of the CDR3 is TGTGCCAGCCATTCCAGGGCTGATACGCAGTATTTT.

Of note for this clone: Other DNA sequences from this sample encode an identical CDR3 as well. The rearrangement links TRBV4-1 to TRBJ2-1, with D unclear. Trimming took off 1 base at V and 6 bases at J, with 4 bases between the two ends. Per germline, CDR1 MGHRA and CDR2 YSYEKL. The CDR3 consists of 12 residues. The DNA for the CDR3 is TGCGCCAGCAGCCAAGCAGGCAATGAGCAGTTCTTC. Protein sequence: CASSQAGNEQFF.

J is TRBJ2-2 and V is TRBV11-2; TRBD1 is a possible D gene (7 bases). This CDR3 region has 16 residues. The V and J ends lost 3 bases and 7 bases respectively, with 18 bases between them. Germline-derived CDR1 and CDR2 are SGHAT and FQNNGV. The CDR3 is CASSLAGQLAIGELFF. The CDR3 DNA follows: TGTGCCAGCAGCTTGGCGGGACAGCTAGCGATCGGGGAGCTGTTTTTT.

This clone was seen only once. J is TRBJ2-1 and V is TRBV7-8, with 8 nucleotides matching TRBD2. The trim removed 6 bases at V and 9 bases at J, leaving 16 bases unmatched. The germline V gene encodes CDR1 SGHVS and CDR2 FQNEAQ. The CDR3 has 16 residues. The DNA of the CDR3 is TGTGCCAGCAGGTCCGCCGGGACTAGGTATAGGGGTGAGCAGTTCTTC. It codes for CASRSAGTRYRGEQFF.

This clone was observed once. The rearrangement uses TRBV25-1 and TRBJ2-2; D is undetermined. The CDR3 runs to 15 residues. Germline CDR1 reads MGHDK; CDR2 reads SYGVNS. Deletions cut 4 bases from V and 6 bases from J, with 15 bases between. The chain's CDR3 is CASSAYTLVAGELFF. The CDR3 nucleotides read TGTGCCAGCAGTGCTTACACTCTAGTTGCCGGGGAGCTGTTTTTT.

The V gene is TRBV5-1, the J gene TRBJ2-5, with 16 bases lining up with TRBD2. V gave up 4 bases and J gave up 5 bases; unmatched junction bases: 5. The CDR3 covers 16 residues. From germline, CDR1 is SGHRS and CDR2 YFSETQ. The CDR3 nucleotides read TGCGCCAGCAGCGGGACTAGCGGGAGGGCCCTGGAGACCCAGTACTTC. Its protein is CASSGTSGRALETQYF.

V gene TRBV19 combines with J gene TRBJ2-2, with D unresolved. Germline V gene lookup returns CDR1 LNHDA and CDR2 SQIVND (reference sequence). The ends were cut back, 7 bases at V and 7 bases at J, with 16 bases in the middle. The CDR3 is 14 amino acids. The CDR3, as DNA: TGTGCCAGTAAAGATTCCGGGTGGAACGGGGAGCTGTTTTTT. Encoded protein: CASKDSGWNGELFF.

This clone was seen only once. The chain links TRBV27 to TRBJ1-6, with 10 bases that match TRBD1. The CDR3 is 16 amino acids. Germline values: CDR1 MNHEY, CDR2 SMNVEV (reference sequence). V shed 4 bases and J 8 bases; nucleotides not matched to a gene: 8. As DNA, the CDR3 is TGTGCCAGCAGTTCGGATGACAGGGGGCATTATTCACCCCTCCACTTT. This translates into CASSSDDRGHYSPLHF.

The chain employs TRBV6-1 and TRBJ2-1; 10 nucleotides agree with TRBD1. Germline values: CDR1 MNHNS, CDR2 SASEGT. The CDR3 loop spans 15 amino acids. Unmatched junction bases numbered 2, after V lost 4 bases and J lost 2 bases. The CDR3 is CASSGDRGTYNEQFF. CDR3 bases: TGTGCCAGCAGTGGGGACAGGGGAACCTACAATGAGCAGTTCTTC.

The chain links TRBV7-9 to TRBJ2-3; D perhaps matches TRBD2 (6 bases). The CDR3 consists of 13 residues. Trimming took 0 bases from V and 6 from J, leaving 7 bases between them. Germline V gives CDR1 SEHNR, CDR2 FQNEAQ (reference sequence). The CDR3: CASSLARDDTQYF. The DNA for the CDR3 is TGTGCCAGCAGCTTAGCGCGGGATGATACGCAGTATTTT.

This clone has just one count. The chain recombines TRBV5-6 with TRBJ1-4; D gene ambiguous. The germline CDR1 and CDR2 sequences are SGHDT and YYEEEE. V was trimmed by 0 bases and J by 0 bases, leaving 3 bases between them. CDR3 length equals 14 residues. As DNA, the CDR3 is TGTGCCAGCAGCTTGGCCGCAACTAATGAAAAACTGTTTTTT. It yields the protein CASSLAATNEKLFF.

The chain joins TRBV11-2 to TRBJ2-1; 11 bases line up with TRBD2. There are 16 residues in the CDR3. The V gene's germline CDR1 is SGHAT and CDR2 FQNNGV. J was trimmed by 6 bases and V by 1 base; bases with no gene match: 5. The CDR3 DNA reads as TGTGCCAGCAGCTTAGTTGGGCTAGCGGGAGGCAATGAGCAGTTCTTC. This translates into CASSLVGLAGGNEQFF.

The V and J genes are TRBV5-1 and TRBJ2-5; no reliable D call. Trimming left V 0 bases short and J 1 base short, with 10 bases between. The CDR3 loop spans 15 amino acids. Looked up from germline, CDR1 is SGHRS and CDR2 is YFSETQ. In DNA form, the CDR3 reads TGCGCCAGCAGCTTGGGTGACATAACCCAAGAGACCCAGTACTTC. Translated: CASSLGDITQETQYF.

The rearrangement links TRBV5-1 to TRBJ2-7; D remains ambiguous. Trimming pared 3 bases from V and 6 bases from J, leaving 10 bases between. Per germline, CDR1 SGHRS and CDR2 YFSETQ. This CDR3 is 12 amino acids long. The CDR3 DNA follows: TGCGCCAGCAGCTGGTTCGGGTCCGAGCAGTACTTC. Translating it yields CASSWFGSEQYF. Full variable domain (missing parts from reference TRBV5-1 and TRBJ2-7): KAGVTQTPRYLIKTRGQQVTLSCSPISGHRSVSWYQQTPGQGLQFLFEYFSETQRNKGNFPGRFSGRQFSNSRSEMNVSTLELGDSALYLCASSWFGSEQYFGPGTRLTVT.

The chain carries TRBV2 and TRBJ1-2, with a tentative D call TRBD1 (6 bases). The CDR3 contains 14 residues. CDR1 and CDR2 (germline): SNHLY, FYNNEI. The V end lost 6 bases, the J end lost 2 bases, and 13 bases lay between the germline ends. For the CDR3, the DNA is TGTGCCAGCAGACAGGGACGGATGAACTATGGCTACACCTTC. This gives the protein CASRQGRMNYGYTF. The whole variable domain, remainder taken from reference TRBV2 and TRBJ1-2, is EPEVTQTPSHQVTQMGQEVILRCVPISNHLYFYWYRQILGQKVEFLVSFYNNEISEKSEIFDDQFSVERPDGSNFTLKIRSTKLEDSAMYFCASRQGRMNYGYTFGSGTRLTVV.

Turning to this clone: One end of the junction varies from germline; a read error may be responsible. The gene calls are TRBV6-1 and TRBJ2-1; maybe TRBD2 (6 bases). CDR1 MNHNS and CDR2 SASEGT come from the germline V gene. The CDR3 sequence is 14 residues long. Here the CDR3 DNA reads TGTGCCGGCAGCCGGGACTCGTCCTACAATGAGCAGTTCTTC. As protein: CAGSRDSSYNEQFF.

CDR3 nucleotide sequence: TGTGCCAGCATAGAGAGGGACAAAGCTTTCTTT. Protein: CASIERDKAFF. V and J are TRBV6-5 and TRBJ1-1, with TRBD1 as a possible D gene (6 bases). The CDR3 length is 11 residues. The ends were cut back, 7 bases at V and 9 bases at J, with 12 bases in the middle. Looked up from germline, CDR1 is MNHEY and CDR2 is SVGAGI.

The chain combines TRBV6-5 with TRBJ2-7; 9 bases are a match to TRBD1. Germline V gene sequence: CDR1 MNHEY, CDR2 SVGAGI. V was clipped by 5 bases and J by 3 bases; unmatched bases: 2. The length of the CDR3 is 13 residues. The CDR3 nucleotides read TGTGCCAGCAGTCGGACAGGGGTCTACGAGCAGTACTTC. Its protein is CASSRTGVYEQYF.

Regarding this clone: Other DNA sequences in the sample encode the same CDR3. The chain employs TRBV5-4 and TRBJ2-7, with TRBD2 as a possible D gene (5 bases). Trimming took off 0 bases at V and 2 bases at J, with 6 bases between the two ends. Looked up from germline, CDR1 is SGHNT and CDR2 is YYREEE (reference sequence). The CDR3 loop spans 13 amino acids. The CDR3 here is CASSLGAAYEQYF. The CDR3 DNA sequence: TGTGCCAGCAGCTTGGGAGCGGCCTACGAGCAGTACTTC. The full variable domain, its missing parts supplied by reference TRBV5-4 and TRBJ2-7, is ETGVTQSPTHLIKTRGQQVTLRCSSQSGHNTVSWYQQALGQGPQFIFQYYREEENGRGNFPPRFSGLQFPNYSSELNVNALELDDSALYLCASSLGAAYEQYFGPGTRLTVT.